The subject of this entry is one T cell receptor (beta chain). This may come from a read error, since a much larger clone is one base off. A CD45RA-negative memory subset and a CD45RA+ naive subset were separated from the CD4+ cells. This record comes from a study of shared clonotypes between healthy human individuals. The CDR3 totals 16 residues. Germline CDR1 reads SGHTA; CDR2 reads FQGNSA. Trimming removed 5 bases from V and 2 bases from J; junction bases left unmatched: 3. TCRdb's copy holds only in-frame clones and misses some; the assay was immunoSEQ multiplex PCR. This sample has roughly 1,000,000 clones, with approximately 80% found just once.

This receptor was identified in a man younger than 30 in good health. Some clones in this sample may be carry-over from other donors' samples. The chain couples TRBV7-2 to TRBJ2-3, with 14 bases aligning to TRBD2. The sample taken for sequencing was memory CD4+ T cells from PBMCs. Described subset: CD45RA-negative fraction. The CDR3 sequence: CASSPGLAGVTDTQYF. DNA of the CDR3: TGTGCCAGCAGCCCGGGACTAGCGGGAGTCACAGATACGCAGTATTTT.